This is a list of T cell receptor beta chains from one sample in a study of blood T cell repertoires in COVID-19. The method was immunoSEQ multiplex PCR; TCRdb's version includes in-frame clones alone and lacks a portion of them. The sample lists approximately 180,000 clones; around 82% were seen once. The sequenced material came from PBMCs or T cells enriched from blood (not recorded which). All receptors derive from an older woman with acute COVID-19. Each CDR3 is given with its conserved first and last residue. D genes are given only for firm matches. Clone size is shown for a subset of rows, as once, few, many or a class of expanded clone.

>TRBV2|.|.|TRBJ1-1
TGTGCCAGCCTCCTCTTCCCAGGGGAATTCGCTGAAGCTTTCTTT
CASLLFPGEFAEAFF
>TRBV28|.|.|TRBJ1-5
TGTGCCAGCAGTACCCGGGACACCTATGTTCGCAATCAGCCCCAGCATTTT
CASSTRDTYVRNQPQHF
>TRBV19|.|TRBD1|TRBJ2-1
TGTGCCAGTAGTATAGCGGGACAGGGGAGCTCCTACAATGAGCAGTTCTTC
CASSIAGQGSSYNEQFF
>TRBV5-1|.|.|TRBJ2-2
TGCGCCAGCAGCTTGGAGACTTCAAACACCGGGGAGCTGTTTTTT
CASSLETSNTGELFF
>TRBV7-9|.|TRBD2|TRBJ2-1
TGTGCCAGCAGCCCGTTCAGCGGGAGGGCCTCCAATGAGCAGTTCTTC
CASSPFSGRASNEQFF
>TRBV28|.|.|TRBJ2-6
TGTGCCAGCACTAATGGGGCAGGACGCTCTGGGGCCAACGTCCTGACTTTC
CASTNGAGRSGANVLTF
>TRBV13|.|.|TRBJ2-1
TGTGCCAGCAGCTTAGGGGGGGCTAATAGAGGCCAGTTCTTC
CASSLGGANRGQFF
>TRBV7-9|.|TRBD2|TRBJ2-5
TGTGCCAGCAGCCGGACTAGCGGAGGGGAGACCCAGTACTTC
CASSRTSGGETQYF
>TRBV14|.|.|TRBJ1-1
TGTGCCAGCAGCGGAAAGCGGGGCACTGAAGCTTTCTTT
CASSGKRGTEAFF
>TRBV7-9|few|.|TRBJ2-2
TGTGCCAGCAGCCCCCCCGGGGGAAACACCGGGGAGCTGTTTTTT
CASSPPGGNTGELFF
>TRBV24-1|.|TRBD1|TRBJ2-2
TGTGCCACCAGATTGGGACAGGGGGCGACCGGGGAGCTGTTTTTT
CATRLGQGATGELFF
>TRBV27|.|TRBD2|TRBJ2-3
TGTGCCAGCACCCCGGGGGGGGGCTTTAGCACAGATACGCAGTATTTT
CASTPGGGFSTDTQYF
>TRBV24-1|.|.|TRBJ2-3
TGTGCCACCTATTCTAGCGTCACCTGTGATACGCAGTATTTT
CATYSSVTCDTQYF
>TRBV5-1|.|.|TRBJ2-2
TGCGCCAGCAGCCCCAGCGGGACCGGGGAGCTGTTTTTT
CASSPSGTGELFF
>TRBV11-3|.|.|TRBJ2-3
TGTGCCAGCAGCTCGACTGTTCTCGGATCTAGCACAGATACGCAGTATTTT
CASSSTVLGSSTDTQYF
>TRBV11-2|.|.|TRBJ2-7
TGTGCCAGCAGCTTAGAAAGGTTGGAGGAGCAGTACTTC
CASSLERLEEQYF
>TRBV5-1|once|.|TRBJ2-1
TGCGCCAGCAGCCGCGGACAGGGAGGGTACGATGAGCAGTTCTTC
CASSRGQGGYDEQFF
>TRBV19|.|TRBD2|TRBJ2-5
TGTGCCAGTAGTATGAGCGGGAGGGCCTCCCAAGAGACCCAGTACTTC
CASSMSGRASQETQYF
>TRBV14|.|.|TRBJ2-1
TGTGCCAGCAGCCAGTATAGATACAATGAGCAGTTCTTC
CASSQYRYNEQFF
>TRBV5-1|.|TRBD2|TRBJ2-1
TGCGCCAGCAGCTTGGGGGCTAGCGGGAGCGTGGGGAATGAGCAGTTCTTC
CASSLGASGSVGNEQFF